What follows are 19 T cell receptor beta chains derived from one specimen sequenced in a study of PD-1 blockade in classical Hodgkin lymphoma. Following autologous stem cell transplantation, relapse occurred in every patient, and exposure to brentuximab vedotin varied. The table came from immunoSEQ multiplex PCR; TCRdb's copy has only in-frame clones and leaves some out. The table includes approximately 150,000 clones, 78% detected once. The source material was peripheral blood mononuclear cells (PBMCs), sampled before the second cycle of nivolumab. The source of these receptors is a human donor with classical Hodgkin lymphoma.

The chain carries TRBV7-9 and TRBJ1-2; 8 bases agree with TRBD1. V dropped 6 bases and J dropped 4; count of bases not matched to a gene: 4. Germline CDR1 and CDR2: SEHNR and FQNEAQ (reference sequence). The CDR3 has 13 residues. The CDR3 loop reads CASSPTGVYGYTF. Here the CDR3 DNA reads TGTGCCAGCAGTCCGACAGGGGTCTATGGCTACACCTTC.

J is TRBJ2-7 and V is TRBV29-1; D is unresolved. CDR1 is SQVTM, CDR2 ANQGSEA, per germline. Trimming took off 1 base at V and 3 bases at J, with 7 bases between the two ends. The CDR3 spans 12 residues. The CDR3 spells CSVEGTDYEQYF. The CDR3 nucleotides read TGCAGCGTTGAAGGTACAGACTACGAGCAGTACTTC.

The chain couples TRBV7-9 to TRBJ1-2; the D gene is possibly TRBD1 (5 bases). Germline-derived CDR1 and CDR2 are SEHNR and FQNEAQ (reference sequence). CDR3 length: 14 amino acids. V was clipped by 5 bases and J by 4 bases, with 14 bases between them. Here the CDR3 reads CASSTLQGPYGYTF. The CDR3 DNA reads TGTGCCAGCAGCACCCTCCAGGGACCCTATGGCTACACCTTC. The variable domain in full, with the rest retrieved from reference TRBV7-9 and TRBJ1-2, is DTGVSQNPRHKITKRGQNVTFRCDPISEHNRLYWYRQTLGQGPEFLTYFQNEAQLEKSRLLSDRFSAERPKGSFSTLEIQRTEQGDSAMYLCASSTLQGPYGYTFGSGTRLTVV.

The chain is built from TRBV29-1 and TRBJ2-3, with 9 bases lining up with TRBD2. The CDR3 is 16 amino acids. J lost 0 bases, V lost 1 base, and 5 bases had no gene match. Germline CDR1 and CDR2: SQVTM and ANQGSEA. The chain's CDR3 is CSVEGLAGSSTDTQYF. The CDR3 bases are TGCAGCGTTGAAGGTCTAGCGGGATCAAGCACAGATACGCAGTATTTT.

The chain has TRBV7-9 and TRBJ2-1, with 8 bases matching TRBD1. V trimming: 5 bases; J trimming: 2 bases; junction bases outside the gene matches: 8. The CDR3 has 16 residues. CDR1 is SEHNR and CDR2 is FQNEAQ in the germline V gene (reference sequence). CDR3 region: CASSKGQGLPYNEQFF. CDR3 sequence (DNA): TGTGCCAGCAGCAAAGGACAGGGCCTTCCCTACAATGAGCAGTTCTTC.

This sequence joins TRBV7-9 and TRBJ2-4; TRBD1 agrees at 8 bases. The germline V gene encodes CDR1 SEHNR and CDR2 FQNEAQ (reference sequence). With V trimmed by 5 bases and J by 6 bases, 9 bases remained unmatched. This CDR3 spans 15 amino acids. This chain's CDR3 is CASSQGQATANIQYF. CDR3 nucleotides: TGTGCCAGCAGCCAGGGACAGGCCACGGCAAACATTCAGTACTTC.

The V call is TRBV5-4, the J call TRBJ1-2, with TRBD1 as a possible D gene (6 bases). From germline, CDR1 is SGHNT and CDR2 YYREEE (reference sequence). V was pared by 2 bases and J by 2 bases, with 13 bases between. The CDR3 contains 15 residues. The CDR3 here is CASSFGGAGNYGYTF. The CDR3 DNA sequence: TGTGCCAGCAGCTTCGGGGGGGCAGGGAACTATGGCTACACCTTC.

This chain uses TRBV19 with TRBJ1-5, with 7 positions matching TRBD1. The CDR3 is made up of 16 amino acids. V gave up 2 bases and J gave up 6 bases; unmatched junction bases: 10. Germline loops: CDR1 LNHDA, CDR2 SQIVND (reference sequence). CDR3 DNA sequence: TGTGCCAGTAGTATACCACCGGACAGGATCATTCAGCCCCAGCATTTT. This sequence encodes CASSIPPDRIIQPQHF.

In its sample, this clone was seen a few times. This chain uses TRBV4-2 with TRBJ2-1, with TRBD2 matching over 8 bases. The CDR3 has 13 amino acids. V trimming: 0 bases; J trimming: 8 bases; junction bases outside the gene matches: 0. The germline gives CDR1 LGHNA, CDR2 YNFKEQ. CDR3: CASSQELADEQFF. Here the CDR3 DNA reads TGTGCCAGCAGCCAAGAACTAGCGGATGAGCAGTTCTTC.

The J gene is TRBJ2-3, the V gene TRBV10-3; 9 bases align to TRBD2. The CDR3 sequence is 14 residues long. Germline CDR1 is ENHRY and CDR2 is SYGVKD. J gave up 6 bases and V 11 bases, and 12 bases lay outside the gene matches. The CDR3 here is CAHKAGGRGDTQYF. The CDR3 DNA is TGTGCCCACAAGGCGGGCGGGAGGGGCGATACGCAGTATTTT.

V usage is TRBV7-3 and J usage is TRBJ2-5; tentatively, D is TRBD1 (5 bases). Trimming took 4 bases from V and 5 from J, leaving 5 bases between them. The CDR3 spans 11 residues. Germline CDR1 reads SGHTA; CDR2 reads FQGTGA. CDR3 bases: TGTGCCAGCAGCTCAGGGGAGACCCAGTACTTC. Encoded protein: CASSSGETQYF.

The sample holds a few counts of this clone. The J gene is TRBJ1-1, the V gene TRBV19, with no clear D. The CDR3 has 13 residues. Germline V gene sequence: CDR1 LNHDA, CDR2 SQIVND (reference sequence). V shed 1 base and J shed 7 bases, with 10 bases lying between them. Here the CDR3 DNA reads TGTGCCAGTAGTATAGTACATAGCCTTGAAGCTTTCTTT. Amino acid sequence: CASSIVHSLEAFF.

The rearrangement joins TRBV6-6 to TRBJ1-5; D is unresolved. V dropped 6 bases and J dropped 11 bases, with 11 bases sitting between them. The CDR3 contains 11 residues. The germline gives CDR1 MNHNY, CDR2 SVGAGI (reference sequence). The CDR3 nucleotides read TGTGCCAGCAGCGTCCGGAAGGCCCAGCATTTT. Translating it yields CASSVRKAQHF.

The J gene is TRBJ1-3, the V gene TRBV28; no reliable D call. Per the germline V gene, CDR1 is MDHEN and CDR2 is SYDVKM. CDR3 size: 14 residues. The ends were cut back, 5 bases at V and 3 bases at J, with 11 bases in the middle. The CDR3 nucleotides are TGTGCCAGCAGTCTCCCTGTCCTTGGAAACACCATATATTTT. Its protein product is CASSLPVLGNTIYF.

The chain couples TRBV27 to TRBJ2-7, with D maybe TRBD1 (5 bases). Trimming removed 0 bases at V and 6 bases at J, with 9 bases between. Germline V gives CDR1 MNHEY, CDR2 SMNVEV (reference sequence). The CDR3 is 13 amino acids. The CDR3 protein is CASSLSSGFEQYF. The CDR3 nucleotides read TGTGCCAGCAGTTTATCGTCAGGGTTCGAGCAGTACTTC.

The chain is built from TRBV19 and TRBJ1-4; the D is unclear. The germline gives CDR1 LNHDA, CDR2 SQIVND (reference sequence). This CDR3 has 17 residues. V was pared by 3 bases and J by 2 bases, with 16 bases between. This CDR3 is CASSISGTLGTNEKLFF. In nucleotides, the CDR3 is TGTGCCAGTAGTATTTCTGGCACCTTGGGGACTAATGAAAAACTGTTTTTT. Combining the CDR3 with reference TRBV19 and TRBJ1-4 gives the whole variable domain DGGITQSPKYLFRKEGQNVTLSCEQNLNHDAMYWYRQDPGQGLRLIYYSQIVNDFQKGDIAEGYSVSREKKESFPLTVTSAQKNPTAFYLCASSISGTLGTNEKLFFGSGTQLSVL.

The rearrangement uses TRBV11-3 and TRBJ2-2; unclear D gene. The CDR3 is 13 amino acids. Germline loops: CDR1 SGHNT, CDR2 YENEEA. V was cut by 5 bases and J by 4 bases, with 8 bases left in between. This CDR3 reads CASSPYGTGELFF. The CDR3 region has the DNA TGTGCCAGCAGCCCCTATGGCACCGGGGAGCTGTTTTTT.

The CDR3 coding sequence is TGTGCCTGGAGTGACAATGAGCAGTTCTTC. Translation: CAWSDNEQFF. This rearrangement joins TRBV30 to TRBJ2-1; D remains unclear. V gave up 1 base and J gave up 5 bases, with 0 bases separating them. Germline CDR1 and CDR2: GTSNPN and SVGIG (reference sequence). The CDR3 extends over 10 amino acids.

Details on this clone: Other DNA sequences from this sample encode an identical CDR3 as well. V usage is TRBV28 and J usage is TRBJ2-7; maybe TRBD1 (5 bases). V lost 3 bases and J lost 0, with 9 bases in between. CDR3 length: 14 residues. CDR1 is MDHEN and CDR2 is SYDVKM in the germline V gene. DNA for the CDR3: TGTGCCAGCAGTTTCAGGGTCCCCTCCTACGAGCAGTACTTC. Its protein is CASSFRVPSYEQYF.